This TCR beta chain was sequenced in a study of blood T cells in healthy people across ages. A second PCR, run for about 6 to 12 cycles, used a sample-barcoded 5' primer plus a J-beta primer mix. TCRdb called the 5' RACE reads again in MiXCR, with one record for every CDR3 protein. The sample shows about 1.8 million distinct CDR3 sequences, around half of them seen only once. This clonotype turned up a few times. The CDR3 sequence is 14 residues long. V lost 0 bases to trimming and J lost 4 bases, with 9 bases between them. Germline CDR1 MNHEY, CDR2 SVGAGI. The sequencing input was blood. This TCR was recovered from a woman between 40 and 50 years old in good health. The chain joins TRBV6-5 to TRBJ1-2; D remains unclear. CDR3 residues: CASSYSEGPYGYTF. The CDR3 DNA follows: TGTGCCAGCAGTTACTCGGAGGGCCCCTATGGCTACACCTTC.